A single sample gave rise to the 12 T cell receptor beta chains below, sequenced in a study of blood T cell repertoires in COVID-19. Sequenced by immunoSEQ multiplex PCR; TCRdb stores in-frame clones only, minus some. Of approximately 90,000 clones listed, roughly 84% are singletons. Sequenced sample: peripheral blood. These receptors came from a woman aged 80 or over with acute or convalescent COVID-19.

There are a few counts of this clone. This chain links TRBV14 with TRBJ2-1, with D maybe TRBD2 (6 bases). CDR3 length equals 15 residues. The germline V and J ends were trimmed by 1 base and 1 base, with 8 bases remaining between them. The germline V gene has CDR1 SGHDN and CDR2 FVKESK. For the CDR3, the DNA is TGTGCCAGCAGCCAAGGACTAGTTTCCTACAATGAGCAGTTCTTC. Protein product: CASSQGLVSYNEQFF.

The chain uses TRBV19 and TRBJ2-1, with TRBD2 matching over 9 bases. The CDR3 is made up of 14 amino acids. Germline-derived CDR1 and CDR2 are LNHDA and SQIVND (reference sequence). The ends lost 7 bases at V and 2 bases at J; junction bases unmatched: 3. The CDR3 DNA is TGTGCCAGTATAGCGGGAGCGGCCTACAATGAGCAGTTCTTC. Amino acid sequence: CASIAGAAYNEQFF. Full variable domain (remainder filled in from reference TRBV19 and TRBJ2-1): DGGITQSPKYLFRKEGQNVTLSCEQNLNHDAMYWYRQDPGQGLRLIYYSQIVNDFQKGDIAEGYSVSREKKESFPLTVTSAQKNPTAFYLCASIAGAAYNEQFFGPGTRLTVL.

The gene calls are TRBV2 and TRBJ2-2; 13 bases align to TRBD2. With 6 bases clipped from V and 0 bases from J, the junction kept 7 bases outside the gene matches. Per the germline V gene, CDR1 is SNHLY and CDR2 is FYNNEI. This CDR3 region has 18 residues. CDR3 in amino acids: CASRKGGLAGPNTGELFF. CDR3 in DNA: TGTGCCAGCAGAAAGGGGGGACTAGCGGGACCGAACACCGGGGAGCTGTTTTTT.

The V call is TRBV19, the J call TRBJ1-1; a possible D gene is TRBD1 (6 bases). The CDR3 length is 16 residues. Germline lookup yields CDR1 LNHDA and CDR2 SQIVND (reference sequence). Trimming cost V 3 bases and J 8 bases, with 22 bases left between them. The DNA for the CDR3 is TGTGCCAGTAGTATGTTCGCCGGTTCCGGACAGATAGAAGCTTTCTTT. This encodes CASSMFAGSGQIEAFF.

The chain employs TRBV7-2 and TRBJ1-2; a possible D gene is TRBD1 (5 bases). This CDR3 region has 16 residues. Trimming took off 5 bases at V and 7 bases at J, with 23 bases between the two ends. Germline-derived CDR1 and CDR2 are SGHTA and FQGNSA. This chain's CDR3 is CASSAHGGGNVPGYTF. DNA for the CDR3: TGTGCCAGCAGCGCCCACGGGGGGGGTAACGTTCCTGGCTACACCTTC.

V is TRBV7-2 and J is TRBJ2-1, with 15 positions matching TRBD2. The CDR3 runs to 16 residues. Per the germline V gene, CDR1 is SGHTA and CDR2 is FQGNSA. The V segment lost 5 bases and the J segment 8 bases; nucleotides outside the gene matches: 7. The CDR3 nucleotides read TGTGCCAGCAGCCCTGGGACTAGCGGGGGGCGGGATGAGCAGTTCTTC. Translating gives CASSPGTSGGRDEQFF. Variable domain in full (rest from reference TRBV7-2 and TRBJ2-1): GAGVSQSPSNKVTEKGKDVELRCDPISGHTALYWYRQSLGQGLEFLIYFQGNSAPDKSGLPSDRFSAERTGGSVSTLTIQRTQQEDSAVYLCASSPGTSGGRDEQFFGPGTRLTVL.

The chain recombines TRBV5-8 with TRBJ1-1; the D is unclear. Germline V CDR1 and CDR2: SGHTS, YDEGEE. This CDR3 comprises 14 residues. Trimming removed 0 bases from V and 1 base from J, with 7 bases in between. CDR3 residues: CASSLDRRNTEAFF. The CDR3 DNA is TGTGCCAGCAGCTTGGACAGAAGGAACACTGAAGCTTTCTTT.

The V call is TRBV4-2, the J call TRBJ1-4; TRBD1 matches at 7 bases. Germline CDR1 and CDR2: LGHNA and YNFKEQ. The V gene end was trimmed by 5 bases and the J gene end by 0 bases; junction bases not matched to a gene: 9. The CDR3 runs to 17 residues. CDR3 DNA sequence: TGTGCCAGCAGCGTAAGGGGGCCACCCTCAACTAATGAAAAACTGTTTTTT. Amino acids: CASSVRGPPSTNEKLFF.

The genes are TRBV7-2 and TRBJ2-1, with 14 bases lining up with TRBD2. This CDR3 contains 18 residues. Germline V gene sequence: CDR1 SGHTA, CDR2 FQGNSA. With V trimmed by 4 bases and J by 1 base, 6 bases remained unmatched. CDR3 DNA sequence: TGTGCCAGCAGCTCCGGGACTAGCGGGAGACGGTCCTACAATGAGCAGTTCTTC. Its translation: CASSSGTSGRRSYNEQFF.

The chain uses TRBV10-1 and TRBJ1-4; D perhaps matches TRBD1 (6 bases). This CDR3 has 14 residues. Trimming took off 4 bases at V and 7 bases at J, with 13 bases between the two ends. The germline gives CDR1 WNHNN, CDR2 SYGVQD (reference sequence). CDR3 in DNA: TGCGCCAGCAGTGTGAGGGGGATAGGTGAAAAACTGTTTTTT. Amino acids: CASSVRGIGEKLFF.

The chain links TRBV25-1 to TRBJ1-2; D ambiguous. This CDR3 contains 13 residues. CDR1 and CDR2 from the germline V gene are MGHDK and SYGVNS. Trimming removed 6 bases at V and 4 bases at J, with 12 bases between. The CDR3 protein is CASSPGMPYGYTF. As DNA, the CDR3 is TGTGCCAGCAGCCCCGGGATGCCCTATGGCTACACCTTC.

The rearrangement links TRBV11-2 to TRBJ1-1, with D tentatively TRBD1 (6 bases). The V end was cut by 5 bases, the J end by 4 bases, with 11 bases between. This CDR3 comprises 13 residues. CDR1 and CDR2 (germline): SGHAT, FQNNGV. The CDR3, as DNA: TGTGCCAGCAGCGCAACAGGGAGCACTGAAGCTTTCTTT. Protein sequence: CASSATGSTEAFF.